Sequencing of this T cell receptor (beta chain) was carried out in a study of shared clonotypes between healthy human individuals. Study results and caveats: Generation probabilities were higher for clonotypes shared across all four sorted-subset donors than for unshared ones.

The assay was immunoSEQ multiplex PCR, and TCRdb's table has in-frame clones only and misses some. The data hold about 820,000 clones, with nearly 95% observed a single time. V lost 2 bases and J 8 bases, leaving 15 bases between the germline ends. This CDR3 has 15 amino acids. Positively selected for CCR7, the CD45RO-negative cells used as naive CD8 cells excluded terminally differentiated effector memory CD45RA+ cells. As regards this clone: Its antigen is currently unknown.

This receptor was identified in a young man in good health. This chain joins TRBV23-1 and TRBJ1-4; D is uncertain. TRBV23-1 is designated an ORF whose function remains uncertain. The sample taken for sequencing was naive CD8+ T cells sorted from blood. The CDR3 bases are TGCGCCAGCAGTCAACCACAGCCAAGTTGGGAAAAACTGTTTTTT. Its protein is CASSQPQPSWEKLFF.